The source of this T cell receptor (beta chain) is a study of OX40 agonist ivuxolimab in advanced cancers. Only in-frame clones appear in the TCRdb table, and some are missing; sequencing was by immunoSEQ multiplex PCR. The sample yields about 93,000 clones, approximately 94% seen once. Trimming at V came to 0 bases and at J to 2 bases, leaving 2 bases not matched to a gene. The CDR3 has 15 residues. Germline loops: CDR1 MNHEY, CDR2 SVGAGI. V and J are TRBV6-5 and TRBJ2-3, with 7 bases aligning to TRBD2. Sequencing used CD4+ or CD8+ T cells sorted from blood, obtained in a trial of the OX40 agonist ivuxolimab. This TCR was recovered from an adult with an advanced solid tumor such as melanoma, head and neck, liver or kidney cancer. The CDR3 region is CASSYSAGPTDTQYF. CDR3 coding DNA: TGTGCCAGCAGTTACTCAGCGGGGCCCACAGATACGCAGTATTTT.